This T cell receptor (beta chain) was sequenced during a study of shared clonotypes between healthy human individuals. As for the study in general: Each donor had three CD4 naive, three CD4 memory, two CD8 naive and one CD8 memory plate. Whole-study findings and limits: What naive subsets generally showed was a larger estimated richness than memory subsets showed. Four donors held 4.5% to 5% of naive CD4 clonotypes in common.

Sequencing used immunoSEQ multiplex PCR; TCRdb keeps in-frame clones, though not all of them. The data hold roughly 590,000 clones, with less than 97% observed a single time. In regard to this clone: Its antigen remains unknown.

Naive CD8 cells lacked CD45RO, underwent positive selection for CCR7 and left out terminally differentiated effector memory CD45RA+ cells. The receptor comes from a woman in her twenties or thirties in good health. Sequencing was performed on naive CD8+ T cells sorted from blood.

CDR3 residues: CASKQGQTEAFF. CDR3 nucleotides: TGTGCCAGCAAGCAGGGTCAAACTGAAGCTTTCTTT. This chain links TRBV6-1 with TRBJ1-1; tentative D call: TRBD1 (5 bases). Germline loops: CDR1 MNHNS, CDR2 SASEGT. The CDR3 spans 12 residues. V shed 7 bases and J shed 5 bases, with 11 bases lying between them.